This passage covers 10 T cell receptor beta chains from one sample sequenced in a study of blood T cell repertoires in COVID-19. Using immunoSEQ multiplex PCR, the repertoire was profiled, and TCRdb retains in-frame clones only, with some absent. The data show over 150,000 clones, over 75% seen once. Sequencing input: PBMCs or T cells enriched from blood (not recorded which). These receptors were collected from a woman younger than 35 who had recovered from COVID-19.

The rearrangement joins TRBV11-2 to TRBJ2-1; 7 positions match TRBD2. The trim removed 0 bases at V and 0 bases at J, leaving 14 bases unmatched. The CDR3 is 20 amino acids. Germline V gives CDR1 SGHAT, CDR2 FQNNGV. Here the CDR3 DNA reads TGTGCCAGCAGCTTAGAGGGCCGCCCGGGACTACCCAGCTCCTACAATGAGCAGTTCTTC. Its protein is CASSLEGRPGLPSSYNEQFF.

The chain joins TRBV27 to TRBJ2-3; 11 bases line up with TRBD2. V lost 6 bases, J lost 2 bases, and 16 bases stayed unmatched. Germline CDR1 reads MNHEY; CDR2 reads SMNVEV (reference sequence). This CDR3 has 19 amino acids. The DNA of the CDR3 is TGTGCCAGCAGCCAAGAGGCCCTAGCGGGGGGCCTCGACACAGATACGCAGTATTTT. Residues: CASSQEALAGGLDTDTQYF.

This clone was recorded only once. This chain uses TRBV3-1 (or the pseudogene TRBV3-2) with TRBJ2-2; possible D gene TRBD1, 5 bases. The length of the CDR3 is 16 residues. Trimming shortened V by 0 bases and J by 7 bases, and 15 bases separated the two germline ends. CDR1 is LGHDT and CDR2 is YNNKEL in the germline V gene (reference sequence). The CDR3 region has the DNA TGTGCCAGCAGCCAAGATCGACAGCGTCAGGGCGGGGAGCTGTTTTTT. Translated: CASSQDRQRQGGELFF.

This clone showed up just a few times. The rearrangement links TRBV6-5 to TRBJ1-4; D gene ambiguous. The germline CDR1 and CDR2 sequences are MNHEY and SVGAGI. The CDR3 contains 14 residues. The V and J ends lost 7 bases and 4 bases respectively, with 13 bases between them. CDR3 bases: TGTGCCAGCAACCCGGGTCCCCTTAATGAAAAACTGTTTTTT. This codes for CASNPGPLNEKLFF.

The chain has TRBV2 and TRBJ2-1; D not certain. The V end was cut by 7 bases, the J end by 0 bases, with 7 bases between. The CDR3 has 13 amino acids. Germline V gives CDR1 SNHLY, CDR2 FYNNEI. The CDR3: CASTLGSYNEQFF. The CDR3 DNA sequence: TGTGCCAGCACCCTCGGCTCCTACAATGAGCAGTTCTTC.

The chain joins TRBV27 to TRBJ1-2, with 12 bases fitting TRBD1. Germline assignment: CDR1 MNHEY and CDR2 SMNVEV (reference sequence). V shed 6 bases, J shed 7 bases, and the junction held 6 bases outside the gene matches. The CDR3 is 14 amino acids. The CDR3 DNA is TGTGCCAGCAGCATGGGACAGGGGGCGCGTGGCTACACCTTC. This gives the protein CASSMGQGARGYTF.

The rearrangement joins TRBV10-2 to TRBJ2-7, with 8 bases identical to TRBD2. Trimming at V came to 7 bases and at J to 2 bases, leaving 16 bases not matched to a gene. CDR1 WSHSY and CDR2 SAAADI come from the germline V gene. The CDR3 extends over 17 amino acids. The CDR3 here is CASIPTRSSGQTYEQYF. In DNA form, the CDR3 reads TGCGCCAGCATCCCTACTAGATCTAGCGGGCAAACCTACGAGCAGTACTTC.

The chain employs TRBV5-4 and TRBJ2-7; 10 bases align to TRBD2. After removal of 3 bases from V and 6 bases from J, the junction contained 9 bases not matched to a gene. The CDR3 has 15 residues. CDR1 and CDR2 from the germline V gene are SGHNT and YYREEE (reference sequence). CDR3 sequence: CASSWTSGLWGEQYF. CDR3 coding DNA: TGTGCCAGCAGCTGGACTAGCGGCCTCTGGGGCGAGCAGTACTTC.

This rearrangement joins TRBV12-5 to TRBJ2-3; possibly TRBD2 for D (6 bases). Germline-derived CDR1 and CDR2 are LGHNT and FRNRAP. This CDR3 spans 13 amino acids. V dropped 6 bases and J dropped 6 bases, with 13 bases sitting between them. CDR3 residues: CASGSGVPDTQYF. As DNA, the CDR3 is TGTGCTAGTGGGTCGGGGGTGCCGGATACGCAGTATTTT.

The CDR3 loop reads CASSHGGENYYEQYF. As DNA, the CDR3 is TGTGCCAGCAGCCATGGCGGGGAGAACTACTACGAGCAGTACTTC. The chain joins TRBV3-1 (or the pseudogene TRBV3-2) to TRBJ2-7, with D possibly TRBD2 on 6 matching bases. V lost 3 bases and J 3 bases, leaving 15 bases between the germline ends. This CDR3 is 15 amino acids long. Germline V gene sequence: CDR1 LGHDT, CDR2 YNNKEL (reference sequence).